The TCR beta chain under discussion was sequenced for a study of regulatory T cells in long-lasting Graves disease. The CDR3 runs to 14 residues. Trimming cost V 2 bases and J 5 bases; bases outside gene matches: 6. Germline lookup yields CDR1 MNHEY and CDR2 SVGAGI. Sequencing libraries for TCR beta were prepared with iRepertoire HTBI primers and Arm-PCR of CDR3 regions. TCRdb used MiXCR to reprocess the multiplex PCR reads, holding one entry per CDR3 protein. The table lists fewer than 550,000 distinct CDR3 sequences, 20% to 25% of them singletons. Time point reported: persistent/refractory GD, antithyroid drugs over 5 years with positive TRAb. There was RNA extracted from PBMCs, and the TCR library was made from it. Each patient gave Nine milliliters of EDTA-anticoagulated peripheral blood. This clonotype has ten or more counts. Its specificity is unknown. Study-level findings and limits: Newly diagnosed Graves' patients exceeded persistent ones in TCR diversity. There were preferences for TRBV28, TRBJ1-2 and TRBJ2-5 in persistent disease.

This specimen was peripheral blood mononuclear cells (PBMCs), taken when the disease was refractory, from a patient treated with antithyroid drugs. This clonotype originated in a female donor with Graves disease. The chain uses TRBV6-5 and TRBJ2-7; 7 nucleotides match TRBD1. Here the CDR3 DNA reads TGTGCCAGCAGTTACAAAGGGGGCGGACACGAGCAGTACTTC. It is translated as CASSYKGGGHEQYF.